The entry below gives a single TCR beta chain sequence along with its context. The data were obtained in a study of PD-L1 blockade in urothelial cancer. V lost 0 bases and J 7 bases, leaving 16 bases between the germline ends. The CDR3 extends over 15 amino acids. Germline loops: CDR1 MNHEY, CDR2 SMNVEV (reference sequence). Sequenced by immunoSEQ multiplex PCR; TCRdb stores in-frame clones only, minus some. The repertoire includes about 40,000 clones, roughly 85% of them detected once, and roughly 2.5% sits in the top ten. Sample time point: peripheral blood 6 weeks after treatment start. Disease in patients was locally advanced or metastatic urothelial carcinoma.

The chain uses TRBV27 and TRBJ2-7; D might be TRBD2 (6 bases). This TCR was sampled from a man in his 70s with urothelial cancer. Here the sequenced sample was PBMCs, taken around atezolizumab (anti-PD-L1) treatment. CDR3 protein: CASSLSTGVGREQYF. Here the CDR3 DNA reads TGTGCCAGCAGTTTATCGACGGGGGTGGGGCGGGAGCAGTACTTC.